The text below deals with one T cell receptor (beta chain). This sample was taken from a study of siplizumab effects on memory and regulatory T cells. J lost 4 bases, V lost 2 bases, and 3 bases had no gene match. From germline, CDR1 is SGHDN and CDR2 FVKESK. The CDR3 runs 15 residues. The method was immunoSEQ multiplex PCR; TCRdb's version includes in-frame clones alone and lacks a portion of them. In the table there are tens of thousands of clones, 75% to 95% of which are singletons. Sequencing was performed on CD8+ T cells sorted from blood. The chain employs TRBV14 and TRBJ2-7; 12 positions match TRBD2. This TCR was recovered from a human donor in good health. This CDR3 reads CASSQRLAGAYEQYF. The CDR3 DNA reads as TGTGCCAGCAGCCAAAGACTAGCGGGAGCTTACGAGCAGTACTTC.